This T cell receptor beta chain was profiled in a study of OX40 agonist ivuxolimab in advanced cancers. Study-level information: Treatment of patients was with ivuxolimab, an agonistic anti-OX40 (CD134) antibody.

Profiling relied on immunoSEQ multiplex PCR, and the TCRdb table lists in-frame clones only, not all of them. The sample has around 64,000 clones, roughly 87% seen once. The germline gives CDR1 SNHLY, CDR2 FYNNEI. Trimming shortened V by 5 bases and J by 2 bases, and 12 bases separated the two germline ends. The CDR3 spans 14 residues. With regard to this clone: Its matching antigen is unknown.

Whole-study findings and limits: Expanded peripheral T-cell antigen specificity went undetermined. Expanded clones were, on average, more numerous among CD8+ T cells than CD4+.

This TCR derives from an adult with an advanced solid tumor such as melanoma, head and neck, liver or kidney cancer. The chain employs TRBV2 and TRBJ2-5, with no clear D. The input for sequencing was CD4+ or CD8+ T cells sorted from blood, taken in a trial of the OX40 agonist ivuxolimab. The chain's CDR3 is CASSNRPLQETQYF. The CDR3 DNA is TGTGCCAGCAGTAACAGACCCCTTCAAGAGACCCAGTACTTC.